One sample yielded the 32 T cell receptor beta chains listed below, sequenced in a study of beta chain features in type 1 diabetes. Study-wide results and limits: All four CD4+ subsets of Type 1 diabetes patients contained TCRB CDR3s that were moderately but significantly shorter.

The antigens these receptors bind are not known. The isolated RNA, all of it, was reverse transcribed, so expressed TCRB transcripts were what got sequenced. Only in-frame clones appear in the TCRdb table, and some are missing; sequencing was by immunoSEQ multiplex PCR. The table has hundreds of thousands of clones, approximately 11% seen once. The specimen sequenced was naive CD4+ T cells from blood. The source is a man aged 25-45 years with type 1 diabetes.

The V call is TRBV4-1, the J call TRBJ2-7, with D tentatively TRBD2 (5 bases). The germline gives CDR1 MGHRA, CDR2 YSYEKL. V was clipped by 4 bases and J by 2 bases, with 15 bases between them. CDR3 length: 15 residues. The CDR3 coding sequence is TGCGCCAGCAGCCCTTCAGAGGGATTCCCCTACGAGCAGTACTTC. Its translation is CASSPSEGFPYEQYF.

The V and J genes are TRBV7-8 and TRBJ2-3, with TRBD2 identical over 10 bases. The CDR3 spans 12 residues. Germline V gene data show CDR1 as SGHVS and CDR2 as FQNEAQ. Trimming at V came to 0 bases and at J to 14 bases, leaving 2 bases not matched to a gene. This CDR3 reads CASSLAGLARYF. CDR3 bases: TGTGCCAGCAGCTTAGCGGGACTAGCGCGGTATTTT.

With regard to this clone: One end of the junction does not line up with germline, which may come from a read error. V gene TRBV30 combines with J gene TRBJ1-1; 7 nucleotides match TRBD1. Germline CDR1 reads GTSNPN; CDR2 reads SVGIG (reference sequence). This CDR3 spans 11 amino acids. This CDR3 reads CAWSVISGTAF. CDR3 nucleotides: TGTGCCTGGAGTGTAATTTCCGGGACAGCTTTT.

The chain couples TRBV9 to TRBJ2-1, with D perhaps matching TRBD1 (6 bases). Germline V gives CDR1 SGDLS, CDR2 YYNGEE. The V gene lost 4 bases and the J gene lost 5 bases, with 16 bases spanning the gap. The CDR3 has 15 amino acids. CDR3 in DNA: TGTGCCAGCAGCCCTCGACAGGATCAGCACAATGAGCAGTTCTTC. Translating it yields CASSPRQDQHNEQFF.

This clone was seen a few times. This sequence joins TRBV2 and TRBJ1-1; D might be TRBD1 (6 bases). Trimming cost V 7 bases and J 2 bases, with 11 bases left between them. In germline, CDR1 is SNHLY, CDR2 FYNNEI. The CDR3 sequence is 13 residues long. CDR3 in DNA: TGTGCCAGCATGCGGGGGCTAAACACTGAAGCTTTCTTT. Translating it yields CASMRGLNTEAFF.

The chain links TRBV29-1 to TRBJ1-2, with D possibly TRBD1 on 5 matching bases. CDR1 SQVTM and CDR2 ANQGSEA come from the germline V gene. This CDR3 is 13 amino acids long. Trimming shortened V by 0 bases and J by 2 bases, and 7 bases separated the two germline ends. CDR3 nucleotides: TGCAGCGTTGAAGAGGACAACAACTATGGCTACACCTTC. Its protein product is CSVEEDNNYGYTF.

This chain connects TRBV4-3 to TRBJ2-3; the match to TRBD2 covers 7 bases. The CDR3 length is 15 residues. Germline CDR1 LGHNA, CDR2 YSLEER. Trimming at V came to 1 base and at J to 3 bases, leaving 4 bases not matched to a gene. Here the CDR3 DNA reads TGCGCCAGCAGCCAAGCGGGGGGTAGAACAGATACGCAGTATTTT. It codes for CASSQAGGRTDTQYF.

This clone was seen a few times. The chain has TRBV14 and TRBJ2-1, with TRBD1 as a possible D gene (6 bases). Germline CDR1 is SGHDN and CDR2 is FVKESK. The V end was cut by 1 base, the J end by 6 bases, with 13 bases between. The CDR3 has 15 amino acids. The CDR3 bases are TGTGCCAGCAGCCAAGGTCCAGGGGCCCCCAATGAGCAGTTCTTC. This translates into CASSQGPGAPNEQFF. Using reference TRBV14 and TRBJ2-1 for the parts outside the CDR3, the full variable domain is EAGVTQFPSHSVIEKGQTVTLRCDPISGHDNLYWYRRVMGKEIKFLLHFVKESKQDESGMPNNRFLAERTGGTYSTLKVQPAELEDSGVYFCASSQGPGAPNEQFFGPGTRLTVL.

In nucleotides, the CDR3 is TGTGCCAGCAGCCCCCGAGGGCCAACTAATGAAAAACTGTTTTTT. Its protein product is CASSPRGPTNEKLFF. This chain joins TRBV7-2 and TRBJ1-4; D remains unclear. CDR3 length: 15 residues. The germline V gene encodes CDR1 SGHTA and CDR2 FQGNSA. V was trimmed by 5 bases and J by 0 bases, leaving 10 bases between them.

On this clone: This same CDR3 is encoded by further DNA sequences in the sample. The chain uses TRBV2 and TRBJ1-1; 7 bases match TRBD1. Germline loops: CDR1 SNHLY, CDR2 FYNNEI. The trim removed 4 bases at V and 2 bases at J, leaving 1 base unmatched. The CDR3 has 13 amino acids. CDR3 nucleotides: TGTGCCAGCAGTGGACAGGGTAACACTGAAGCTTTCTTT. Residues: CASSGQGNTEAFF.

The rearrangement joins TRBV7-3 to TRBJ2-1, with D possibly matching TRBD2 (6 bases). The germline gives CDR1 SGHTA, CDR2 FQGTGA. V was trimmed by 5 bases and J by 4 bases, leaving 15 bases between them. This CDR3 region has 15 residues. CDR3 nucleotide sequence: TGTGCCAGCAGCCCCGGAGGGGAGACTTACAATGAGCAGTTCTTC. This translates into CASSPGGETYNEQFF.

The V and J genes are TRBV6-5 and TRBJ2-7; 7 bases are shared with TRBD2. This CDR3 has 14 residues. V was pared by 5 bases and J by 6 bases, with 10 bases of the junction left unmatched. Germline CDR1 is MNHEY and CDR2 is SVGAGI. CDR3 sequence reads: CASSPEWGGGEQYF. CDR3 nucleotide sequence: TGTGCCAGCAGTCCCGAGTGGGGGGGAGGCGAGCAGTACTTC.

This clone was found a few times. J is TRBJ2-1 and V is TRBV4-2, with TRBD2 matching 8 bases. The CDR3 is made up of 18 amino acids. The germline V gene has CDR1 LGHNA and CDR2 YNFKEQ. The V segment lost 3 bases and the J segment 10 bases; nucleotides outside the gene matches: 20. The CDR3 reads CASSQRARGAGGAGEQFF. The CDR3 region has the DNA TGTGCCAGCAGCCAGAGGGCCCGAGGGGCGGGGGGCGCTGGCGAGCAGTTCTTC.

CDR3 protein: CASSEASGANVLTF. The CDR3 DNA reads as TGCGCCAGCAGTGAGGCTTCTGGGGCCAACGTCCTGACTTTC. The V gene is TRBV4-1, the J gene TRBJ2-6, with D hard to call. This CDR3 has 14 amino acids. The germline V gene has CDR1 MGHRA and CDR2 YSYEKL. Trimming took off 6 bases at V and 1 base at J, with 7 bases between the two ends.

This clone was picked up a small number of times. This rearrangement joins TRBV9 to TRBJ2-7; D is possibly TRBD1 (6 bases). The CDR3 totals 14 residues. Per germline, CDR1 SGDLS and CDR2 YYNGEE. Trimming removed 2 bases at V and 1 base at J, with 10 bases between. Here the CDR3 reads CASSVGGQSYEQYF. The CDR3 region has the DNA TGTGCCAGCAGCGTGGGCGGACAGTCCTACGAGCAGTACTTC.

CDR3 protein: CASSTGRGTEAFF. The CDR3 DNA reads as TGTGCCAGCAGTACAGGGAGGGGCACTGAAGCTTTCTTT. The chain joins TRBV27 to TRBJ1-1; a weak D match, TRBD1 (6 bases). Trimming left V 5 bases short and J 4 bases short, with 11 bases between. The CDR3 has 13 residues. Germline lookup yields CDR1 MNHEY and CDR2 SMNVEV (reference sequence).

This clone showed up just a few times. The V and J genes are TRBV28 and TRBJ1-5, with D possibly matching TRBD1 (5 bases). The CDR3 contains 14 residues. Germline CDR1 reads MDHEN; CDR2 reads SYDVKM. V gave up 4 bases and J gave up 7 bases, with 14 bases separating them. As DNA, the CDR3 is TGTGCCAGCAGTTGGGAGGGACTGAGGCAGCCCCAGCATTTT. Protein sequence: CASSWEGLRQPQHF.

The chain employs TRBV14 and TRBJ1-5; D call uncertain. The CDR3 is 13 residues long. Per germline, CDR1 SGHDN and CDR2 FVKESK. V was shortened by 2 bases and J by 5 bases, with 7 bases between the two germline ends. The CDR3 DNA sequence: TGTGCCAGCAGCCAAAACTTAGATCAGCCCCAGCATTTT. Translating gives CASSQNLDQPQHF. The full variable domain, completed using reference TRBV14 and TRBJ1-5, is EAGVTQFPSHSVIEKGQTVTLRCDPISGHDNLYWYRRVMGKEIKFLLHFVKESKQDESGMPNNRFLAERTGGTYSTLKVQPAELEDSGVYFCASSQNLDQPQHFGDGTRLSIL.

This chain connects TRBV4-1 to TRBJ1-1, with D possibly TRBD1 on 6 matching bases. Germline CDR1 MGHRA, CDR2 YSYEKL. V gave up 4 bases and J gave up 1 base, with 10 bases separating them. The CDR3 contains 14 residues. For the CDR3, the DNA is TGCGCCAGCAGCCTACAGGGAGCGAACACTGAAGCTTTCTTT. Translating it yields CASSLQGANTEAFF.

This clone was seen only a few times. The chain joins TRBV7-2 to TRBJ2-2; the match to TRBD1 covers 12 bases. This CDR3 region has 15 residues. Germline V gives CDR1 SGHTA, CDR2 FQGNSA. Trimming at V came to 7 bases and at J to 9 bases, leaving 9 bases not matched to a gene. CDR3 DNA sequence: TGTGCCAGCACCCATAGGGACAGGGGGCCCCGGGAGCTGTTTTTT. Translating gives CASTHRDRGPRELFF.

This CDR3 is CASSLYSGGRGKNIQYF. The CDR3 bases are TGTGCCAGCAGCTTGTATTCCGGGGGTCGAGGCAAAAACATTCAGTACTTC. The genes are TRBV5-4 and TRBJ2-4; a possible D gene is TRBD2 (6 bases). This CDR3 is built from 17 residues. In germline, CDR1 is SGHNT, CDR2 YYREEE (reference sequence). The V end was cut by 1 base, the J end by 3 bases, with 17 bases between.

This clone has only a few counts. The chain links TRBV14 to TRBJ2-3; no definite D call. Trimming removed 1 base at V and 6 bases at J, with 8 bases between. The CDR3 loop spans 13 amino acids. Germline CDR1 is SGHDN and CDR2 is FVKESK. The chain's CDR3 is CASSQVGIDTQYF. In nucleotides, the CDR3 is TGTGCCAGCAGCCAAGTTGGCATCGATACGCAGTATTTT.

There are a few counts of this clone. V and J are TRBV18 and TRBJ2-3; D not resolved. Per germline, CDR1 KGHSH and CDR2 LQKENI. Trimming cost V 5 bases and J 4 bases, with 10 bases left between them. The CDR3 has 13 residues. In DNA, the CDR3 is TGTGCCAGCTCAGTCAGTCAAGCAGATACGCAGTATTTT. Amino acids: CASSVSQADTQYF.

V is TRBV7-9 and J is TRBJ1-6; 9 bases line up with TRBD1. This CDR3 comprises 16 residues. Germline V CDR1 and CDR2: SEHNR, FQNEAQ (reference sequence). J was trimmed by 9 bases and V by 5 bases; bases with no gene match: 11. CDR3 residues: CASSRWRGQGASPLHF. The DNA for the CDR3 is TGTGCCAGCAGCCGTTGGAGGGGACAGGGCGCTTCACCCCTCCACTTT.

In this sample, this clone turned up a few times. CDR3 in DNA: TGTGCCAGCAGCAAAGAGCGGATTAGAGAAGGCACCGGGGAGCTGTTTTTT. Encoded protein: CASSKERIREGTGELFF. This chain joins TRBV21-1 and TRBJ2-2; TRBD2 was called by the table and not checked on the DNA. TRBV21-1 is labeled a pseudogene. The CDR3 has 17 amino acids.

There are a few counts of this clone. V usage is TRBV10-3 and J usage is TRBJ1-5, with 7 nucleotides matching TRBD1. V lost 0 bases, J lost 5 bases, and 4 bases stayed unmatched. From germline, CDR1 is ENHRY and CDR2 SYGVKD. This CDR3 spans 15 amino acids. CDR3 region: CAISESGGGHQPQHF. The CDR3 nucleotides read TGTGCCATCAGTGAGTCAGGGGGCGGGCATCAGCCCCAGCATTTT.

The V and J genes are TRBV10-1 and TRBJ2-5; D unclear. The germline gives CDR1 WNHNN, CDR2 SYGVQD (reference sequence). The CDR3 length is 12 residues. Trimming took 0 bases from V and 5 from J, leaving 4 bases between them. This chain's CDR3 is CASSESGETQYF. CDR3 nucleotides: TGCGCCAGCAGTGAGTCCGGGGAGACCCAGTACTTC.

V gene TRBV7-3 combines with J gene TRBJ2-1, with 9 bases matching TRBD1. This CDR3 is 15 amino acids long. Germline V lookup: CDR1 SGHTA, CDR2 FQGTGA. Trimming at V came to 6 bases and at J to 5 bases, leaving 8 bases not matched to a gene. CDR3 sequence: CASRQTGGKDNEQFF. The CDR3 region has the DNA TGTGCCAGCAGACAAACAGGGGGCAAGGACAATGAGCAGTTCTTC.

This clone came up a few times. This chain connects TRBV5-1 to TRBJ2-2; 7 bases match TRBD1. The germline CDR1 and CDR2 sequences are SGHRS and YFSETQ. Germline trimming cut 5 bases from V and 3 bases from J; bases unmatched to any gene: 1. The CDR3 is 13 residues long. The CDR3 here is CASSGQDTGELFF. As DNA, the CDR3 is TGCGCCAGCAGTGGACAGGACACCGGGGAGCTGTTTTTT.

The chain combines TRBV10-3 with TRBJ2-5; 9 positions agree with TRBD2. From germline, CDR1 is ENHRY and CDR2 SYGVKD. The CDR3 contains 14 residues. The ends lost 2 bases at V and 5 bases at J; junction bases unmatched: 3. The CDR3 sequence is CAISEAGGPETQYF. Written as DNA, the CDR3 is TGTGCCATCAGTGAGGCGGGGGGGCCGGAGACCCAGTACTTC.

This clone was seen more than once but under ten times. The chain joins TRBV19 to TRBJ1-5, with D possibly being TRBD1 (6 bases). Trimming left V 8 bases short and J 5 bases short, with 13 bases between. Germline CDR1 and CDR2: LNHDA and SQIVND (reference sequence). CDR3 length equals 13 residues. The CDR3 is CASRAGEYQPQHF. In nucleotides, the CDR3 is TGTGCCAGTCGGGCAGGGGAGTATCAGCCCCAGCATTTT.

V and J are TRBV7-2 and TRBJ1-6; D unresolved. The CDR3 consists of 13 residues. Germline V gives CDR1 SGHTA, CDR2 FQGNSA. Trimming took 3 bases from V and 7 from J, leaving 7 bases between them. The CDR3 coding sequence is TGTGCCAGCAGCTTGCAGGCGAATTCACCCCTCCACTTT. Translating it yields CASSLQANSPLHF.